The sequence of this TCR beta chain was determined in a study of CD8 T cells in ankylosing spondylitis. For TCR beta, libraries came from quantitative 5'-RACE with molecular barcodes. TCRdb reprocessed the 5' RACE reads via MiXCR and lists one record per CDR3 protein. Seen here are 200,000 to 300,000 distinct CDR3 sequences, 7.5% to 9% observed once, and the top ten hold 6.8%. This CDR3 is built from 12 residues. Trimming pared 7 bases from V and 15 bases from J, leaving 19 bases between. This clonotype was sampled from a male donor with ankylosing spondylitis or in good health (not recorded which). The sample was blood, either unsorted or a sorted T cell fraction (not recorded which). V usage is TRBV12-3 or TRBV12-4 and J usage is TRBJ2-1, with D unresolved. The CDR3 region is CASTESPRPPFF. CDR3 bases: TGTGCCAGCACCGAATCCCCGCGGCCCCCGTTCTTC.